The 15 T cell receptor beta chains given below trace back to one sample, sequenced in a study of T cell repertoires in cytomegalovirus infection. Each CDR3 protein is one row after TCRdb ran MiXCR on the reads. The sample contains about 450,000 distinct CDR3 sequences, approximately 31% of which appear only once. The material sequenced was PBMCs. These receptors came from a human donor in good health (CMV status not recorded). Some clones in this sample may be carry-over from other donors' samples.

With regard to this clonotype: A junction end diverges from the germline sequence, so it may reflect a read error. The CDR3 nucleotides are TGTGCCAGCAGCAGGGTTCCGGGACAGGGGGCGAATGAGCAGTTATTC. It codes for CASSRVPGQGANEQLF. The rearrangement uses TRBV5-5 and TRBJ2-1; 12 nucleotides line up with TRBD1. Germline V gives CDR1 SGHKS, CDR2 YYEKEE (reference sequence). The CDR3 loop spans 16 amino acids.

This clonotype was observed a handful of times. The rearrangement joins TRBV5-4 to TRBJ2-3, with TRBD2 identical over 13 bases. The germline CDR1 and CDR2 sequences are SGHNT and YYREEE (reference sequence). The length of the CDR3 is 17 residues. V shed 3 bases and J 2 bases; nucleotides not matched to a gene: 6. The CDR3 DNA follows: TGTGCCAGCAGCTACGGACTAGCGGGGGCCTCCACAGATACGCAGTATTTT. As protein: CASSYGLAGASTDTQYF.

The sample holds a few counts of this clonotype. The junction departs from the called germline gene at one end, perhaps through a read error. The chain employs TRBV2 and TRBJ2-5, with a weak D call TRBD2 (5 bases). This CDR3 is built from 13 residues. Germline V gene lookup returns CDR1 SNHLY and CDR2 FYNNEI. CDR3 sequence: CASIAGVEETQYF. CDR3 nucleotide sequence: TGTGCCAGCATAGCCGGGGTTGAAGAGACTCAGTACTTC. The full variable domain, rest sourced from reference TRBV2 and TRBJ2-5, is EPEVTQTPSHQVTQMGQEVILRCVPISNHLYFYWYRQILGQKVEFLVSFYNNEISEKSEIFDDQFSVERPDGSNFTLKIRSTKLEDSAMYFCASIAGVEETQYFGPGTRLLVL.

In the case of this clonotype: This may be a read error: a much more frequent sequence differs by one nucleotide. The genes are TRBV7-9 and TRBJ2-7; TRBD2 matches 7 bases. This CDR3 is 15 amino acids long. CDR1 SEHNR and CDR2 FQNEAQ come from the germline V gene (reference sequence). CDR3 residues: CARSLAVGGIDEQYF. The CDR3 region has the DNA TGTGCCAGAAGCTTAGCGGTGGGGGGGATCGACGAGCAGTACTTC.

This clonotype was observed at least ten times. This CDR3 is CASSPTSSYNSPLHF. CDR3 DNA sequence: TGTGCCAGCAGCCCCACGAGCTCCTATAATTCACCCCTCCACTTT. This chain joins TRBV7-2 and TRBJ1-6, with D hard to call. Trimming stripped 5 bases from V and 0 bases from J, with 8 bases between. The CDR3 is 15 residues long. Germline-derived CDR1 and CDR2 are SGHTA and FQGNSA. The full variable domain, completed using reference TRBV7-2 and TRBJ1-6, is GAGVSQSPSNKVTEKGKDVELRCDPISGHTALYWYRQSLGQGLEFLIYFQGNSAPDKSGLPSDRFSAERTGGSVSTLTIQRTQQEDSAVYLCASSPTSSYNSPLHFGNGTRLTVT.

This clonotype was seen only a few times. The V and J genes are TRBV4-3 and TRBJ1-1; no clear D. Trimming took 4 bases from V and 0 from J, leaving 15 bases between them. This CDR3 region has 16 residues. Per germline, CDR1 LGHNA and CDR2 YSLEER. The CDR3 spells CASSPSTLSLNTEAFF. The CDR3 coding sequence is TGCGCCAGCAGCCCCTCGACACTTTCCTTGAACACTGAAGCTTTCTTT.

This clonotype was recorded a few times. The chain employs TRBV20-1 and TRBJ1-5; D is perhaps TRBD1 (5 bases). The CDR3 has 15 amino acids. The V end was cut by 0 bases, the J end by 4 bases, with 13 bases between. Germline CDR1 reads DFQATT; CDR2 reads SNEGSKA (reference sequence). The CDR3, as DNA: TGCAGTGCTAGAGACGACAGTCAGAGAAATCAGCCCCAGCATTTT. Translating gives CSARDDSQRNQPQHF.

V usage is TRBV7-9 and J usage is TRBJ1-1; the D is unclear. CDR1 and CDR2 (germline): SEHNR, FQNEAQ (reference sequence). This CDR3 has 13 residues. The V end lost 4 bases, the J end lost 1 base, and 7 bases lay between the germline ends. In nucleotides, the CDR3 is TGTGCCAGCAGCTCGGGATCGAACACTGAAGCTTTCTTT. It encodes CASSSGSNTEAFF. Together with reference TRBV7-9 and TRBJ1-1, the CDR3 gives the full variable domain: DTGVSQNPRHKITKRGQNVTFRCDPISEHNRLYWYRQTLGQGPEFLTYFQNEAQLEKSRLLSDRFSAERPKGSFSTLEIQRTEQGDSAMYLCASSSGSNTEAFFGQGTRLTVV.

The V and J genes are TRBV5-1 and TRBJ2-5; 13 nucleotides line up with TRBD2. Germline trimming cut 4 bases from V and 2 bases from J; bases unmatched to any gene: 2. Germline-derived CDR1 and CDR2 are SGHRS and YFSETQ. This CDR3 is 15 amino acids long. CDR3 nucleotide sequence: TGCGCCAGCAGCCGGACTAGCGGGAGACAAGAGACCCAGTACTTC. Its translation is CASSRTSGRQETQYF.

This chain joins TRBV7-9 and TRBJ2-2; D possibly matches TRBD1 or TRBD2 (6 bases each). V gave up 0 bases and J gave up 4 bases, with 12 bases separating them. The CDR3 runs 16 residues. CDR1 is SEHNR, CDR2 FQNEAQ, per germline (reference sequence). CDR3 sequence: CASSLAPGASTGELFF. Here the CDR3 DNA reads TGTGCCAGCAGCTTAGCCCCGGGGGCTAGCACCGGGGAGCTGTTTTTT.

Details on this clonotype: This may stem from a read error, because a much larger clone lies one nucleotide away. The chain links TRBV7-2 to TRBJ2-1, with TRBD2 identical over 11 bases. CDR1 is SGHTA, CDR2 FQGNSA, per germline. The CDR3 covers 18 residues. CDR3 sequence reads: CASSLGASGGPTHNEQLF. The CDR3, as DNA: TGTGCCAGCAGCTTAGGTGCTAGCGGGGGGCCGACCCACAATGAGCAGTTATTC. Supplemented by reference TRBV7-2 and TRBJ2-1, the full variable domain reads GAGVSQSPSNKVTEKGKDVELRCDPISGHTALYWYRQSLGQGLEFLIYFQGNSAPDKSGLPSDRFSAERTGGSVSTLTIQRTQQEDSAVYLCASSLGASGGPTHNEQLFGPGTRLTVL.

A remark on this clonotype: The junction departs from germline at one end; a sequencing error may be responsible. This chain joins TRBV6-5 and TRBJ2-3, with unresolved D. The germline V gene encodes CDR1 MNHEY and CDR2 SVGAGI. The CDR3 is 12 residues long. The CDR3 coding sequence is TGTGCCACAGGTCCCGCCACAGAGACGCAGTATTTT. Its translation is CATGPATETQYF.

There are many counts of this clonotype. V and J are TRBV6-2 or TRBV6-3 and TRBJ2-5; D is unclear. The germline V gene has CDR1 MNHEY and CDR2 SVGEGT. The CDR3 has 12 residues. The ends were cut back, 4 bases at V and 4 bases at J, with 7 bases in the middle. The CDR3 DNA sequence: TGTGCCAGCAGTTCATCACGAGAGACCCAGTACTTC. This sequence encodes CASSSSRETQYF.

CDR3 amino acids: CASSIDGGNEQYF. The CDR3 DNA sequence: TGTGCCAGTAGTATAGATGGAGGCAACGAGCAGTACTTC. V gene TRBV19 combines with J gene TRBJ2-7; D might be TRBD2 (5 bases). V was trimmed by 0 bases and J by 5 bases, leaving 8 bases between them. Germline CDR1 and CDR2: LNHDA and SQIVND (reference sequence). CDR3 length: 13 residues. Based on the CDR3 plus reference TRBV19 and TRBJ2-7, the full variable domain is DGGITQSPKYLFRKEGQNVTLSCEQNLNHDAMYWYRQDPGQGLRLIYYSQIVNDFQKGDIAEGYSVSREKKESFPLTVTSAQKNPTAFYLCASSIDGGNEQYFGPGTRLTVT.

This sequence joins TRBV5-1 and TRBJ2-3; 7 bases match TRBD1. Germline V gives CDR1 SGHRS, CDR2 YFSETQ. Trimming cost V 0 bases and J 3 bases; bases outside gene matches: 10. The length of the CDR3 is 17 residues. In nucleotides, the CDR3 is TGCGCCAGCAGCTTGGAGTGGGGGACACAGGGGACAGATACGCAGTATTTT. It specifies CASSLEWGTQGTDTQYF.